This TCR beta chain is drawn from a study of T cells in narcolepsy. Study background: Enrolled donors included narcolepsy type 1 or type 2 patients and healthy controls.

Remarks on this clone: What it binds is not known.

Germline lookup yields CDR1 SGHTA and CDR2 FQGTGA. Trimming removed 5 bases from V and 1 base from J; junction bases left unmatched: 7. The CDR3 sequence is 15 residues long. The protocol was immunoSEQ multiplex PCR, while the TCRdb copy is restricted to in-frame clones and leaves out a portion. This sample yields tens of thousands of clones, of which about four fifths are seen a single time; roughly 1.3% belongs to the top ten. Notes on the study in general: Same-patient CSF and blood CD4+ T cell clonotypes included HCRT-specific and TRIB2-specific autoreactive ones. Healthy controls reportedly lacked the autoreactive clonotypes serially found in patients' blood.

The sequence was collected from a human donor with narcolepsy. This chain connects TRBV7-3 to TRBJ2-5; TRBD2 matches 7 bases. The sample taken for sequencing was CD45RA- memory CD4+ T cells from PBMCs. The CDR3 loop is CASSGTGTTQETQYF. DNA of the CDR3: TGTGCCAGCAGCGGTACCGGGACTACCCAAGAGACCCAGTACTTC.